These T cell receptor beta chains were read from a single sample in a study of cytomegalovirus exposure and HLA in healthy donors. The data were produced by immunoSEQ multiplex PCR, yet TCRdb's version contains in-frame clones alone and is incomplete. This table holds around 200,000 clones, approximately 86% found once. The sequenced material came from PBMCs. The receptors were gathered from a young woman in good health and CMV-seronegative. Each CDR3 is given with its conserved first and last residue. The D gene is left open where the match is weak. The size entry is marked missing in some rows and otherwise reads once, few, many or a size class.

D gene	clone size	V gene	J gene	CDR3 protein	CDR3 DNA
NA	NA	TRBV4-3	TRBJ2-2	CASCLAQNTGELFF	TGCGCCAGCTGTCTAGCGCAAAACACCGGGGAGCTGTTTTTT
TRBD1	NA	TRBV4-2	TRBJ1-4	CASSQQTGSGNEKLFF	TGTGCCAGCAGCCAACAGACAGGGTCGGGCAATGAAAAACTGTTTTTT
NA	NA	TRBV30	TRBJ2-1	CAWSPRTRKSYNEQFF	TGTGCCTGGAGTCCCCGCACTAGAAAGTCCTACAATGAGCAGTTCTTC
NA	NA	TRBV30	TRBJ1-1	CASQAGDTEAFF	TGTGCCTCCCAGGCGGGGGACACTGAAGCTTTCTTT
NA	NA	TRBV7-8	TRBJ1-2	CASSLGSGANYGYTF	TGTGCCAGCAGCTTAGGGTCTGGGGCCAACTATGGCTACACCTTC
NA	few	TRBV18	TRBJ2-7	CASSPLDFSYEQYF	TGTGCCAGCTCCCCCCTGGACTTCTCCTACGAGCAGTACTTC
NA	NA	TRBV11-3	TRBJ2-1	CASSLDKTSSCAKIEQFF	TGTGCCAGCAGCTTAGATAAGACTAGTTCCTGTGCCAAAATTGAGCAGTTCTTC
NA	once	TRBV2	TRBJ1-1	CASTSGAGNTEAFF	TGTGCCAGCACCTCAGGGGCTGGGAACACTGAAGCTTTCTTT
NA	NA	TRBV29-1	TRBJ2-7	CSPEKCESAGYEQYF	TGCAGCCCGGAAAAGTGTGAGTCGGCGGGCTACGAGCAGTACTTC
TRBD2	NA	TRBV23-1	TRBJ2-2	CASSQPQLSGTSGRKQTGELFF	TGCGCCAGCAGTCAACCCCAACTTTCCGGGACTAGCGGGAGAAAGCAAACCGGGGAGCTGTTTTTT
TRBD1	NA	TRBV9	TRBJ2-2	CASSAGGLPLFANTGELFF	TGTGCCAGCAGCGCAGGGGGCCTACCCTTATTTGCGAACACCGGGGAGCTGTTTTTT
TRBD1	NA	TRBV27	TRBJ1-2	CASSLSPRGRGYGYTF	TGTGCCAGCAGTTTATCCCCCAGGGGGCGGGGCTATGGCTACACCTTC
TRBD1	NA	TRBV7-2	TRBJ1-2	CASSPWTGSYGYTF	TGTGCCAGCAGCCCATGGACAGGGAGCTATGGCTACACCTTC
NA	NA	TRBV19	TRBJ1-5	CASSPRGSYSNQPQHF	TGTGCCAGTAGTCCTAGGGGCAGTTATAGCAATCAGCCCCAGCATTTT
TRBD2	NA	TRBV6-5	TRBJ2-2	CASTWTSGVTGELFF	TGTGCCAGCACATGGACTAGCGGAGTGACCGGGGAGCTGTTTTTT
TRBD2	NA	TRBV11-2	TRBJ2-1	CASSFRSGDGQFF	TGTGCCAGCAGCTTTCGTAGCGGGGATGGGCAGTTCTTC
TRBD2	NA	TRBV9	TRBJ2-2	CASSVGGGSSSGELFF	TGTGCCAGCAGCGTAGGCGGGGGGTCAAGTTCCGGGGAGCTGTTTTTT
NA	NA	TRBV4-1	TRBJ2-2	CASSTPTGELFF	TGCGCCAGCAGCACTCCCACCGGGGAGCTGTTTTTT
TRBD1	NA	TRBV6-6	TRBJ2-2	CATDRGNTGELFF	TGTGCCACCGACAGGGGGAACACCGGGGAGCTGTTTTTT
TRBD2	NA	TRBV2	TRBJ2-1	CASSESDLAGVNDEQFF	TGTGCCAGCAGTGAAAGCGATCTGGCGGGAGTCAACGATGAGCAGTTCTTC
NA	NA	TRBV29-1	TRBJ1-2	CSAEKQPNYGYTF	TGCAGCGCCGAGAAACAGCCTAACTATGGCTACACCTTC
NA	NA	TRBV5-1	TRBJ2-5	CASSLLAIAQETQYF	TGCGCCAGCAGCTTGTTGGCAATCGCCCAAGAGACCCAGTACTTC
TRBD2	once	TRBV27	TRBJ2-7	CASSLEAGGPYEQYF	TGTGCCAGCAGTTTAGAGGCGGGAGGGCCCTACGAGCAGTACTTC
NA	NA	TRBV6-1	TRBJ1-1	CASSEAGAHTEAFF	TGTGCCAGCAGTGAAGCGGGGGCGCACACTGAAGCTTTCTTT
TRBD1	NA	TRBV7-9	TRBJ2-7	CASSSSGTGSEQYF	TGTGCCAGCAGCTCCTCCGGGACAGGGAGCGAGCAGTACTTC
NA	NA	TRBV4-3	TRBJ2-1	CASSQDGQGNEQFF	TGCGCCAGCAGCCAAGACGGCCAGGGCAATGAGCAGTTCTTC
TRBD2	few	TRBV5-4	TRBJ2-7	CASSLYGTTIYEQYF	TGTGCCAGCAGCTTGTATGGGACTACGATATACGAGCAGTACTTC
NA	NA	TRBV5-1	TRBJ2-1	CASSLDAGNEQFF	TGCGCCAGCAGCTTGGATGCAGGAAATGAGCAGTTCTTC
NA	NA	TRBV6-1	TRBJ1-2	CASSQSRPGDYGYTF	TGTGCCAGCAGCCAGTCTCGGCCCGGAGACTATGGCTACACCTTC
TRBD1	NA	TRBV5-4	TRBJ2-5	CASSQGQQETQYF	TGTGCCAGCAGCCAGGGACAGCAAGAGACCCAGTACTTC
NA	NA	TRBV25-1	TRBJ2-7	CASSESGGGSEQYF	TGTGCCAGCAGTGAATCTGGAGGGGGCAGCGAGCAGTACTTC
NA	few	TRBV30	TRBJ1-1	CAWRRTYTEAFF	TGTGCCTGGAGACGGACTTACACTGAAGCTTTCTTT
NA	NA	TRBV2	TRBJ2-2	CASSEVRGNTGELFF	TGTGCCAGCAGTGAAGTGCGAGGTAACACCGGGGAGCTGTTTTTT
TRBD2	NA	TRBV5-4	TRBJ2-3	CASSRAGTSGRSDTQYF	TGTGCCAGCAGCCGGGCGGGGACTAGCGGGAGATCAGATACGCAGTATTTT
TRBD1	NA	TRBV7-9	TRBJ1-2	CASTTGGDYGYTF	TGTGCCAGCACGACAGGGGGGGACTATGGCTACACCTTC
TRBD2	NA	TRBV28	TRBJ2-7	CASSDRDYSYEQYF	TGTGCCAGCAGCGACCGGGACTACTCCTACGAGCAGTACTTC
TRBD1	NA	TRBV10-3	TRBJ2-6	CAISTNRGSGANVLTF	TGTGCCATCAGTACGAACAGGGGTTCTGGGGCCAACGTCCTGACTTTC
NA	NA	TRBV19	TRBJ1-1	CASTTTWTDDTEAFF	TGTGCCAGTACTACTACCTGGACAGATGACACTGAAGCTTTCTTT
NA	NA	TRBV2	TRBJ2-6	CASILSGANVLTF	TGTGCCAGCATCCTTTCTGGGGCCAACGTCCTGACTTTC
TRBD2	once	TRBV11-3	TRBJ2-1	CASSLGTSGARGGEQFF	TGTGCCAGCAGCTTAGGGACTAGCGGGGCCCGGGGGGGTGAGCAGTTCTTC
NA	NA	TRBV2	TRBJ2-4	CASSETEIAKNIQYF	TGTGCCAGCAGTGAGACTGAGATAGCCAAAAACATTCAGTACTTC
NA	NA	TRBV27	TRBJ1-2	CASSFRPTRALNYGYTF	TGTGCCAGCAGTTTTCGGCCCACGAGGGCCCTTAACTATGGCTACACCTTC
NA	NA	TRBV6-1	TRBJ2-7	CASSESSGDSSYEQYF	TGTGCCAGCAGTGAAAGCTCGGGAGACAGCTCCTACGAGCAGTACTTC
NA	NA	TRBV25-1	TRBJ2-3	CASSEDGGGADTQYF	TGTGCCAGCAGTGAAGATGGGGGAGGCGCAGATACGCAGTATTTT
TRBD1	NA	TRBV2	TRBJ2-7	CASARDRSYEQYF	TGTGCCAGCGCCCGGGACAGATCCTACGAGCAGTACTTC
NA	NA	TRBV13	TRBJ2-1	CASSLDLGGRNEQFF	TGTGCCAGCAGCTTAGACCTGGGGGGGCGCAATGAGCAGTTCTTC
TRBD2	NA	TRBV5-1	TRBJ2-1	CASSLGGRGPLYNEQFF	TGCGCCAGCAGCCTCGGGGGGAGGGGACCCCTCTACAATGAGCAGTTCTTC
TRBD2	NA	TRBV5-1	TRBJ2-3	CASSLGGSRSTDTQYF	TGCGCCAGCAGCTTGGGCGGGAGCCGAAGCACAGATACGCAGTATTTT
TRBD1	once	TRBV18	TRBJ2-6	CASSLTLTGAGANVLTF	TGTGCCAGCTCACTAACGCTCACAGGGGCTGGGGCCAACGTCCTGACTTTC
TRBD1	NA	TRBV7-3	TRBJ1-5	CASSSDRGNQPQHF	TGTGCCAGCAGCTCGGACAGGGGTAATCAGCCCCAGCATTTT
TRBD1	NA	TRBV29-1	TRBJ2-7	CSVAKNRDSYEQYF	TGCAGCGTCGCTAAGAACCGGGACAGCTACGAGCAGTACTTC
NA	NA	TRBV5-1	TRBJ2-1	CASSLTYFREQFF	TGCGCCAGCAGCTTGACTTACTTCCGAGAGCAGTTCTTC
NA	NA	TRBV4-1	TRBJ2-3	CASSAGDTQYF	TGCGCCAGCTCGGCGGGGGATACGCAGTATTTT
TRBD1	NA	TRBV6-1	TRBJ2-7	CASSEATGGASYEQYF	TGTGCCAGCAGTGAAGCGACAGGGGGCGCTTCCTACGAGCAGTACTTC
TRBD1	NA	TRBV9	TRBJ2-5	CASSVGDRPETQYF	TGTGCCAGCAGCGTAGGGGACAGGCCAGAGACCCAGTACTTC
TRBD1	once	TRBV5-1	TRBJ2-6	CASTHYRGGRSGANVLTF	TGCGCCAGCACCCACTACAGGGGTGGCCGCTCTGGGGCCAACGTCCTGACTTTC
NA	NA	TRBV27	TRBJ2-1	CASSLRTKTLNEQFF	TGTGCCAGCAGTTTACGGACAAAAACCCTAAATGAGCAGTTCTTC